This T cell receptor (beta chain) was recorded in a study of OX40 agonist ivuxolimab in advanced cancers. The method was immunoSEQ multiplex PCR; TCRdb's version includes in-frame clones alone and lacks a portion of them. Of roughly 50,000 clones detected, around 80% appear once; the ten largest clones hold 3.9%. In this sample, this clone turned up once. Its matching antigen is unknown. Whole-study results and caveats: More expanded clones were seen, on average, in CD8+ T cells than in CD4+.

Germline CDR1 reads MNHEY; CDR2 reads SMNVEV (reference sequence). The trim removed 6 bases at V and 7 bases at J, leaving 14 bases unmatched. The CDR3 is 15 residues long. This sample comprised CD4+ or CD8+ T cells sorted from blood, obtained in a trial of the OX40 agonist ivuxolimab. The chain combines TRBV27 with TRBJ2-7; TRBD1 agrees at 8 bases. This clonotype originated in an adult with an advanced solid tumor such as melanoma, head and neck, liver or kidney cancer. DNA for the CDR3: TGTGCCAGCAGCCCCGGACAGGGCCTTTCGGGAGAGCAGTACTTC. Its translation is CASSPGQGLSGEQYF.